The 17 T cell receptor beta chains in this list originate from one sample, sequenced in a study of post-analysis software for immune sequencing data. Findings and caveats of the study: Included in a set of about five TRBV segments more frequent in patients than controls were TRBV5-6, TRBV5-1 and TRBV20-1.

Their specific antigens are unknown. Built from TCR beta cDNA, the libraries had unique molecular identifiers in them. Via MiXCR, TCRdb re-called the PCR reads, giving one row per CDR3 protein. The profile shows fewer than 850,000 distinct CDR3 sequences, 30% of them singletons. The sequenced material came from blood. The receptors derive from a girl aged 10 to 17 with multiple sclerosis.

This sequence joins TRBV6-2 or TRBV6-3 and TRBJ1-2; D is uncertain. V lost 2 bases to trimming and J lost 4 bases, with 5 bases between them. The germline V gene has CDR1 MNHEY and CDR2 SVGEGT. CDR3 length: 12 amino acids. CDR3 in DNA: TGTGCCAGCAGTTACGGCTCCTATGGCTACACCTTC. Protein sequence: CASSYGSYGYTF.

This clonotype was recorded a few times. The chain recombines TRBV6-6 with TRBJ1-2; perhaps TRBD1 as D (5 bases). The CDR3 sequence is 15 residues long. Trimming stripped 6 bases from V and 3 bases from J, with 17 bases between. From germline, CDR1 is MNHNY and CDR2 SVGAGI (reference sequence). In DNA form, the CDR3 reads TGTGCCAGCAGCGGCCGAGAGGGGACTGACTATGGCTACACCTTC. Protein product: CASSGREGTDYGYTF.

Only a few counts were recorded for this clonotype. This chain connects TRBV6-5 to TRBJ1-1, with D possibly TRBD1 on 5 matching bases. The CDR3 is 15 residues long. Per the germline V gene, CDR1 is MNHEY and CDR2 is SVGAGI. V gave up 0 bases and J gave up 0 bases, with 8 bases separating them. The CDR3 DNA reads TGTGCCAGCAGTTACTCGACAGTCATGAACACTGAAGCTTTCTTT. Its translation is CASSYSTVMNTEAFF.

This clonotype was seen only a few times. The genes are TRBV5-6 and TRBJ2-7; 12 nucleotides line up with TRBD2. V dropped 4 bases and J dropped 3; count of bases not matched to a gene: 8. CDR1 and CDR2 (germline): SGHDT, YYEEEE. The CDR3 contains 16 residues. CDR3 loop: CASSPRRLAGDYEQYF. The CDR3 nucleotides read TGTGCCAGCAGCCCCCGTCGACTAGCGGGGGACTACGAGCAGTACTTC.

This clonotype was counted between two and nine times. The chain uses TRBV28 and TRBJ2-1; D perhaps matches TRBD1 (6 bases). The ends were cut back, 5 bases at V and 1 base at J, with 9 bases in the middle. Germline lookup yields CDR1 MDHEN and CDR2 SYDVKM. The CDR3 contains 14 residues. CDR3 sequence reads: CASSGTLSYNEQFF. CDR3 DNA: TGTGCCAGCAGTGGGACACTTTCCTACAATGAGCAGTTCTTC.

This clonotype has only a few counts. V and J are TRBV7-2 and TRBJ2-2, with 8 bases matching TRBD1. The CDR3 spans 13 residues. With 5 bases clipped from V and 9 bases from J, the junction kept 5 bases outside the gene matches. Germline-derived CDR1 and CDR2 are SGHTA and FQGNSA. DNA of the CDR3: TGTGCCAGCAGCCCTGGACAGGGCAGGGAGCTGTTTTTT. Its translation: CASSPGQGRELFF.

At least ten counts were recorded for this clonotype. The V gene is TRBV20-1, the J gene TRBJ2-5; D is ambiguous. Trimming pared 1 base from V and 5 bases from J, leaving 5 bases between. The CDR3 loop spans 11 amino acids. CDR1 is DFQATT, CDR2 SNEGSKA, per germline (reference sequence). CDR3 bases: TGCAGTGCTAGAGGGGCGGAGACCCAGTACTTC. Its translation: CSARGAETQYF.

This clonotype was seen more than once but under ten times. V and J are TRBV10-3 and TRBJ2-1, with 11 bases fitting TRBD1. V shed 8 bases, J shed 8 bases, and the junction held 5 bases outside the gene matches. The V gene's germline CDR1 is ENHRY and CDR2 SYGVKD. CDR3 length: 13 residues. For the CDR3, the DNA is TGTGCCATCGGGGGACAGGGGGAGCATGAGCAGTTCTTC. It encodes CAIGGQGEHEQFF.

This clonotype came up many times. The chain recombines TRBV4-3 with TRBJ2-1; D is possibly TRBD1 (5 bases). From germline, CDR1 is LGHNA and CDR2 YSLEER. This CDR3 is built from 14 residues. Trimming cost V 3 bases and J 8 bases, with 14 bases left between them. CDR3 bases: TGCGCCAGCAGCCACGGACAACCGGCTCATGAGCAGTTCTTC. It specifies CASSHGQPAHEQFF.

The gene calls are TRBV20-1 and TRBJ2-7, with 7 bases that match TRBD2. The V gene end was trimmed by 6 bases and the J gene end by 0 bases; junction bases not matched to a gene: 11. CDR1 DFQATT and CDR2 SNEGSKA come from the germline V gene (reference sequence). The CDR3 is 15 residues long. For the CDR3, the DNA is TGCAGTGCCGCGTCGTCAGCGGGACGCTCCTACGAGCAGTACTTC. This encodes CSAASSAGRSYEQYF.

This clonotype has more than one count but fewer than ten. The rearrangement uses TRBV20-1 and TRBJ2-7; either TRBD1 or TRBD2 may supply D (5 bases each). Germline V lookup: CDR1 DFQATT, CDR2 SNEGSKA (reference sequence). The CDR3 is 10 amino acids. The CDR3 nucleotides are TGCAACGCTGGGGGCTACGAGCAGTACTTC. This gives the protein CNAGGYEQYF.

This clonotype was counted a few times. CDR3 amino acids: CASSLALMAAGTNTGELFF. The CDR3 coding sequence is TGTGCCAGCAGTTTAGCGCTCATGGCGGCGGGAACGAACACCGGGGAGCTGTTTTTT. The genes are TRBV12-3 or TRBV12-4 and TRBJ2-2, with D maybe TRBD2 (6 bases). CDR3 length equals 19 residues. V was cut by 0 bases and J by 0 bases, with 17 bases left in between.

V is TRBV5-5 and J is TRBJ2-7; D remains ambiguous. The germline V gene has CDR1 SGHKS and CDR2 YYEKEE (reference sequence). This CDR3 comprises 15 residues. Trimming shortened V by 0 bases and J by 0 bases, and 10 bases separated the two germline ends. This chain's CDR3 is CASSLGHHSSYEQYF. The CDR3 DNA reads as TGTGCCAGCAGCTTGGGGCACCATAGCTCCTACGAGCAGTACTTC.

This clonotype came up a few times. The chain is built from TRBV28 and TRBJ2-5; tentative D call: TRBD2 (6 bases). The ends were cut back, 2 bases at V and 7 bases at J, with 17 bases in the middle. The V gene's germline CDR1 is MDHEN and CDR2 SYDVKM. The CDR3 length is 15 residues. The CDR3 DNA reads as TGTGCCAGCAGTTTAAGGGTAGCGGCCCTAGGGACCCAGTACTTC. This encodes CASSLRVAALGTQYF.

This clonotype was detected only a few times. The chain is built from TRBV3-1 and TRBJ1-1; D call uncertain. The CDR3 runs 12 residues. Germline lookup yields CDR1 LGHDT and CDR2 YNNKEL (reference sequence). The germline V and J ends were trimmed by 4 bases and 7 bases, with 10 bases remaining between them. The CDR3 here is CASSPGFLEAFF. The CDR3 DNA follows: TGTGCCAGCAGCCCGGGGTTCCTTGAAGCTTTCTTT.

The chain has TRBV7-9 and TRBJ2-4; D may correspond to TRBD1 or TRBD2 (5 bases each). V dropped 5 bases and J dropped 3 bases, with 14 bases sitting between them. This CDR3 contains 15 residues. Germline V lookup: CDR1 SEHNR, CDR2 FQNEAQ (reference sequence). The CDR3 spells CASSPTGGDKNIQYF. As DNA, the CDR3 is TGTGCCAGCAGCCCCACTGGGGGAGACAAAAACATTCAGTACTTC.

This clonotype is a singleton in its sample. For the CDR3, the DNA is TGTGCCAGCAGTTTTGGGGGCAGGGACACAGATACGCAGTATTTT. It specifies CASSFGGRDTDTQYF. This chain joins TRBV28 and TRBJ2-3; weak D call: TRBD1 (6 bases). Germline V CDR1 and CDR2: MDHEN, SYDVKM. V lost 3 bases, J lost 2 bases, and 12 bases lay in between. The CDR3 is made up of 15 amino acids.